This is a list of T cell receptor beta chains from one sample in a study of blood T cell repertoires in COVID-19. The protocol was immunoSEQ multiplex PCR, while the TCRdb copy is restricted to in-frame clones and leaves out a portion. The sample contains 25,000 or so clones, about 83% of which appear only once. Sequenced input: peripheral blood. The receptors were sampled from a human donor in a cohort sampled during active COVID-19. Both conserved end residues are part of each CDR3. Fields, in order: CDR3 DNA, CDR3 protein, J gene, clone size, V gene, D gene, CDR3 length. The D gene is left open where the match is weak. Expanded clones are given a class, and other clones once, few, many or no size at all.

DNA: TGTGCCAGCAGTTACAGCGGGGCTGTTGACAATGAGCAGTTCTTC
CDR3: CASSYSGAVDNEQFF
J: TRBJ2-1
size: NA
V: TRBV6-2/TRBV6-3
D: TRBD2
length: 15

DNA: TGCGCCAGCAGCCAAGATCCTCCAGACGAGCAGTACTTC
CDR3: CASSQDPPDEQYF
J: TRBJ2-7
size: NA
V: TRBV4-1
D: NA
length: 13

DNA: TGTGCCAGCAGCTCTTTACTGGGACAGGGAGGGGGCTACACCTTC
CDR3: CASSSLLGQGGGYTF
J: TRBJ1-2
size: NA
V: TRBV6-5
D: TRBD1
length: 15

DNA: TGTGCCAGCAGGTCGACAGGGGGCACTGAAGCTTTCTTT
CDR3: CASRSTGGTEAFF
J: TRBJ1-1
size: NA
V: TRBV6-5
D: TRBD1
length: 13

DNA: TGTGCCAGCAGTTACACTACTAGCGGATCCTACAATGAGCAGTTCTTC
CDR3: CASSYTTSGSYNEQFF
J: TRBJ2-1
size: NA
V: TRBV6-5
D: TRBD2
length: 16

DNA: TGCGCCAGCAGCCAAGAGCCTAGCCGGTATACGCAGTATTTT
CDR3: CASSQEPSRYTQYF
J: TRBJ2-3
size: NA
V: TRBV4-1
D: NA
length: 14

DNA: TGCGCCAGCAGCCAAGATGCCAGTCACTACGAGCAGTACTTC
CDR3: CASSQDASHYEQYF
J: TRBJ2-7
size: few
V: TRBV4-3
D: NA
length: 14

DNA: TGTGCCAGCAGCATACAGGTTAACCGGGCCGGGGAGCTGTTTTTT
CDR3: CASSIQVNRAGELFF
J: TRBJ2-2
size: NA
V: TRBV7-2
D: NA
length: 15

DNA: TGTGCCAGCAGTCATGGGAGCTCCTACGAGCAGTACTTC
CDR3: CASSHGSSYEQYF
J: TRBJ2-7
size: NA
V: TRBV28
D: NA
length: 13

DNA: TGTGCCACCAGTGCCCACGGGGAACGCAGCGAGCAGTACTTC
CDR3: CATSAHGERSEQYF
J: TRBJ2-7
size: NA
V: TRBV24-1
D: NA
length: 14

DNA: TGTGCCAGCAAGGTTTCCGGGACAGGGGTATACAATGAGCAGTTCTTC
CDR3: CASKVSGTGVYNEQFF
J: TRBJ2-1
size: NA
V: TRBV27
D: TRBD1
length: 16

DNA: TGCGCCAGCAGCCAAGCCCGGTCTCGGAACACTGAAGCTTTCTTT
CDR3: CASSQARSRNTEAFF
J: TRBJ1-1
size: NA
V: TRBV4-1
D: NA
length: 15